This entry features one TCR beta chain sequence. Its matching antigen is unknown. The J segment lost 4 bases and the V segment lost 4 bases, leaving 9 bases of the junction unmatched. Germline V lookup: CDR1 SNHLY, CDR2 FYNNEI. This CDR3 contains 16 residues. For CDR3 and TCR beta VDJ profiling, genomic DNA was the template used. TCRdb reprocessed the reads with MiXCR, giving one entry per CDR3 protein. Here the sample spans about 200,000 distinct CDR3 sequences, about 60% being singletons. These data belong to a study of CD8+CD57+ T cells in acquired aplastic anemia. In the study overall: Sorted cells (CD4+ and CD8+) yielded DNA amounts that averaged approximately 3.2 ug. Study-wide results and caveats: Overlap between patients and controls comprised 25 to 35 CD8+ CDR3 sequences. The study found no significant CD8+ Simpson's diversity difference between patients and controls.

Selection for sequencing was limited to patients who had shown CD8+CD57+ cell expansion by flow cytometry. The diagnosis in all patients was severe acquired aplastic anemia. The chain couples TRBV2 to TRBJ2-2, with 7 positions matching TRBD1. This TCR derives from a human donor with aplastic anemia. The specimen sequenced was sorted CD4+, CD8+, or CD8+CD57+ T cells (not recorded which) from PBMCs. The CDR3 DNA reads as TGTGCCAGCAGTGGCCGACAGGGAGTCGGCACCGGGGAGCTGTTTTTT. Residues: CASSGRQGVGTGELFF.